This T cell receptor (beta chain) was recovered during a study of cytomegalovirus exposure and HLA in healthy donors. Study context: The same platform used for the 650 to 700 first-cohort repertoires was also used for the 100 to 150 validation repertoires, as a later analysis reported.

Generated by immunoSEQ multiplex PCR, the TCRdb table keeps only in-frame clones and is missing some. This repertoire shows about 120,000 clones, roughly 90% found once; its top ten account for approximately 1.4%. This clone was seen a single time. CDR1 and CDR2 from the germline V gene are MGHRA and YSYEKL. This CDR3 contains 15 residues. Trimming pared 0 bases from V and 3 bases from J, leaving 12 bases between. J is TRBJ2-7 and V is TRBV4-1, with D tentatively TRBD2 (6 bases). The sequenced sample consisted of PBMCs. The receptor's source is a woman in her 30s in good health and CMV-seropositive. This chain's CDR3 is CASSQDSLGGYEQYF. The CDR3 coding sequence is TGCGCCAGCAGCCAAGATTCGCTGGGAGGCTACGAGCAGTACTTC.